A single sample gave rise to the 27 T cell receptor beta chains below, sequenced in a study of Graves' ophthalmopathy and Graves' hyperthyroidism. The authors amplified TCR beta CDR3 regions from RNA transcripts. A first-round RT-PCR used HTBI primers, followed by a second-round multiplex PCR. MiXCR was run by TCRdb on the multiplex PCR reads, yielding one entry per CDR3 protein. The sample carries about 240,000 distinct CDR3 sequences, less than 55% recorded once. Sequenced input: peripheral blood. The receptors were sampled from an adult man with Graves' ophthalmopathy.

V is TRBV24-1 and J is TRBJ2-5; the D gene is possibly TRBD1 (6 bases). Deletions cut 5 bases from V and 2 bases from J, with 14 bases between. The length of the CDR3 is 15 residues. Germline loops: CDR1 KGHDR, CDR2 SFDVKD. The CDR3 sequence: CATSAGAKGQETQYF. Here the CDR3 DNA reads TGTGCCACCAGTGCAGGGGCCAAAGGACAAGAGACCCAGTACTTC.

This clonotype was observed many times. The rearrangement joins TRBV7-9 to TRBJ2-7; TRBD1 is a possible D gene (6 bases). V lost 5 bases and J 3 bases, leaving 8 bases between the germline ends. Germline lookup yields CDR1 SEHNR and CDR2 FQNEAQ (reference sequence). The CDR3 extends over 12 amino acids. The CDR3 region is CASSTDSYEQYF. As DNA, the CDR3 is TGTGCCAGCAGCACGGACAGCTACGAGCAGTACTTC. Full variable domain (rest looked up from reference TRBV7-9 and TRBJ2-7): DTGVSQNPRHKITKRGQNVTFRCDPISEHNRLYWYRQTLGQGPEFLTYFQNEAQLEKSRLLSDRFSAERPKGSFSTLEIQRTEQGDSAMYLCASSTDSYEQYFGPGTRLTVT.

This clonotype was counted a few times. V and J are TRBV6-4 and TRBJ1-6; D ambiguous. In germline, CDR1 is MRHNA, CDR2 SNTAGT. The V and J ends lost 7 bases and 13 bases respectively, with 8 bases between them. This CDR3 spans 10 amino acids. The CDR3 is CASTVNPLHF. The CDR3 bases are TGTGCCAGCACCGTAAACCCCCTCCACTTT.

The V call is TRBV15, the J call TRBJ1-2; no reliable D call. CDR3 length: 17 amino acids. With 0 bases removed from V and 8 bases from J, the gap between germline ends came to 22 bases. CDR1 is LNHNV and CDR2 is YYDKDF in the germline V gene (reference sequence). For the CDR3, the DNA is TGTGCCACCAGCAGAGATCGTAGGCTACAGAGCCCATCGGGCTACACCTTC. Encoded protein: CATSRDRRLQSPSGYTF.

J is TRBJ1-2 and V is TRBV2, with 11 bases identical to TRBD1. This CDR3 spans 12 amino acids. The V segment lost 6 bases and the J segment 8 bases; nucleotides outside the gene matches: 2. Germline V CDR1 and CDR2: SNHLY, FYNNEI. Here the CDR3 reads CASRDRGQGYTF. The CDR3 bases are TGTGCCAGCAGGGACAGGGGGCAAGGCTACACCTTC.

The CDR3 DNA reads TGCAGCGTTGAAAGGACAGGGTGGGGCGAAAAACTGTTTTTT. This encodes CSVERTGWGEKLFF. The chain has TRBV29-1 and TRBJ1-4, with TRBD1 matching 8 bases. Germline loops: CDR1 SQVTM, CDR2 ANQGSEA. The CDR3 is made up of 14 amino acids. With 2 bases clipped from V and 8 bases from J, the junction kept 7 bases outside the gene matches.

The chain employs TRBV4-1 and TRBJ1-3, with D tentatively TRBD1 (5 bases). The germline gives CDR1 MGHRA, CDR2 YSYEKL. The length of the CDR3 is 19 residues. V dropped 4 bases and J dropped 0 bases, with 22 bases sitting between them. Here the CDR3 reads CASSRQGFPLQGSGNTIYF. As DNA, the CDR3 is TGCGCCAGCAGCCGCCAGGGTTTTCCCCTTCAAGGCTCTGGAAACACCATATATTTT.

In nucleotides, the CDR3 is TGTGCCAGCAGTTTTGCCGGGGGTGGCTACACCTTC. It encodes CASSFAGGGYTF. J is TRBJ1-2 and V is TRBV28, with D perhaps TRBD1 (5 bases). Germline CDR1 is MDHEN and CDR2 is SYDVKM. The V gene lost 3 bases and the J gene lost 7 bases, with 9 bases spanning the gap. The CDR3 is made up of 12 amino acids.

The rearrangement uses TRBV6-5 and TRBJ2-7, with 10 bases matching TRBD1. Germline lookup yields CDR1 MNHEY and CDR2 SVGAGI. J lost 5 bases, V lost 5 bases, and 15 bases had no gene match. CDR3 length equals 17 residues. In DNA form, the CDR3 reads TGTGCCAGCAGTGAAGCACCCCCGGGACAGGGGATTGACGAGCAGTACTTC. Translation: CASSEAPPGQGIDEQYF.

V gene TRBV7-3 combines with J gene TRBJ2-5, with D possibly being TRBD2 (6 bases). Germline CDR1 and CDR2: SGHTA and FQGTGA. The CDR3 spans 17 residues. The V and J ends lost 5 bases and 5 bases respectively, with 24 bases between them. The CDR3 bases are TGTGCCAGCAGCCGATTCGCCCGAGGAGGGGTGGCGGAGACCCAGTACTTC. This encodes CASSRFARGGVAETQYF.

The gene calls are TRBV7-9 and TRBJ2-7, with 11 positions matching TRBD1. V lost 5 bases, J lost 1 base, and 7 bases stayed unmatched. The germline V gene encodes CDR1 SEHNR and CDR2 FQNEAQ (reference sequence). The CDR3 runs to 16 residues. The CDR3 coding sequence is TGTGCCAGCAGCCCCAACCGGGACAGGGGGTCCTACGAGCAGTACTTC. It is translated as CASSPNRDRGSYEQYF.

The gene calls are TRBV7-9 and TRBJ2-7, with TRBD2 identical over 9 bases. Trimming at V came to 6 bases and at J to 9 bases, leaving 9 bases not matched to a gene. The CDR3 spans 13 residues. CDR1 and CDR2 from the germline V gene are SEHNR and FQNEAQ (reference sequence). In DNA form, the CDR3 reads TGTGCCAGCAGTCCTAGCGGGGCGTCTCGGCAGTACTTC. Protein: CASSPSGASRQYF.

The J gene is TRBJ1-5, the V gene TRBV5-5, with no clear D. V was trimmed by 2 bases and J by 0 bases, leaving 6 bases between them. Germline assignment: CDR1 SGHKS and CDR2 YYEKEE (reference sequence). The CDR3 has 14 residues. The CDR3 sequence: CASSFQVSNQPQHF. CDR3 coding DNA: TGTGCCAGCAGCTTTCAGGTTAGCAATCAGCCCCAGCATTTT.

This clonotype was observed a handful of times. The chain has TRBV12-3 or TRBV12-4 and TRBJ2-7, with D unclear. The CDR3 consists of 13 residues. V shed 6 bases and J shed 6 bases, with 15 bases lying between them. CDR3 region: CASSVGQGREQYF. In DNA, the CDR3 is TGTGCCAGCAGCGTAGGGCAAGGCCGCGAGCAGTACTTC.

The rearrangement links TRBV13 to TRBJ1-5; D is perhaps TRBD1 (6 bases). This CDR3 has 17 residues. The germline CDR1 and CDR2 sequences are PRHDT and FYEKMQ (reference sequence). The V and J ends lost 3 bases and 0 bases respectively, with 15 bases between them. The CDR3: CASSLGAQGYSNQPQHF. DNA of the CDR3: TGTGCCAGCAGCTTGGGGGCCCAGGGCTATAGCAATCAGCCCCAGCATTTT.

The rearrangement joins TRBV5-4 to TRBJ2-2; D ambiguous. Germline V CDR1 and CDR2: SGHNT, YYREEE (reference sequence). The CDR3 length is 15 residues. V shed 4 bases and J shed 1 base, with 11 bases lying between them. The DNA for the CDR3 is TGTGCCAGCAGCCTGACAAGGTTGAACACCGGGGAGCTGTTTTTT. Amino acid sequence: CASSLTRLNTGELFF.

The rearrangement joins TRBV7-6 to TRBJ2-1; unclear D gene. The CDR3 loop spans 12 amino acids. Germline loops: CDR1 SGHVS, CDR2 FNYEAQ. V was cut by 2 bases and J by 7 bases, with 6 bases left in between. CDR3 sequence reads: CASSLRSNEQFF. In DNA form, the CDR3 reads TGTGCCAGCAGCTTACGTAGTAATGAGCAGTTCTTC.

The CDR3 sequence: CASSEVTLGIDGYTF. The CDR3 nucleotides are TGTGCCAGCAGTGAAGTAACTTTGGGGATCGATGGCTACACCTTC. V gene TRBV2 combines with J gene TRBJ1-2; D gene unclear. The V end was cut by 1 base, the J end by 6 bases, with 15 bases between. The CDR3 loop spans 15 amino acids. The germline CDR1 and CDR2 sequences are SNHLY and FYNNEI.

For this clonotype: A read error may account for a junction end that differs from germline. The CDR3: CASSPTTGTLVYEQYF. The DNA for the CDR3 is TGTGCCAGCAGTCCCACCACCGGGACGCTAGTCTACGAGCAGTACTTC. This chain connects TRBV10-3 to TRBJ2-7; TRBD1 or TRBD2 may be the D gene (5 bases each). CDR3 length: 16 amino acids. Germline lookup yields CDR1 ENHRY and CDR2 SYGVKD.

V usage is TRBV9 and J usage is TRBJ2-5, with D tentatively TRBD1 (5 bases). V was shortened by 4 bases and J by 13 bases, with 17 bases between the two germline ends. The germline V gene encodes CDR1 SGDLS and CDR2 YYNGEE. The length of the CDR3 is 12 residues. Here the CDR3 reads CASSQGIINRYF. CDR3 in DNA: TGTGCCAGCAGCCAGGGAATAATCAATCGGTACTTC.

The chain joins TRBV5-5 to TRBJ1-3; a weak D match, TRBD1 (5 bases). V was trimmed by 4 bases and J by 0 bases, leaving 11 bases between them. The CDR3 runs 15 residues. Germline assignment: CDR1 SGHKS and CDR2 YYEKEE (reference sequence). This chain's CDR3 is CASSLGAFSGNTIYF. The CDR3 DNA reads as TGTGCCAGCAGCCTAGGGGCATTCTCTGGAAACACCATATATTTT. The full variable domain, its missing parts supplied by reference TRBV5-5 and TRBJ1-3, is DAGVTQSPTHLIKTRGQQVTLRCSPISGHKSVSWYQQVLGQGPQFIFQYYEKEERGRGNFPDRFSARQFPNYSSELNVNALLLGDSALYLCASSLGAFSGNTIYFGEGSWLTVV.

This clonotype has a handful of counts. The chain employs TRBV15 and TRBJ2-5; 7 bases are shared with TRBD2. CDR3 length: 15 residues. V trimming: 0 bases; J trimming: 4 bases; junction bases outside the gene matches: 5. CDR1 and CDR2 from the germline V gene are LNHNV and YYDKDF (reference sequence). CDR3: CATSRDLPSGETQYF. In nucleotides, the CDR3 is TGTGCCACCAGCAGAGATTTACCTAGCGGAGAGACCCAGTACTTC.

Details on this clonotype: One junction end disagrees with the germline gene, perhaps due to a read error. The chain uses TRBV7-9 and TRBJ2-5; a possible D gene is TRBD2 (8 bases). The germline gives CDR1 SEHNR, CDR2 FQNEAQ (reference sequence). The CDR3 runs to 17 residues. The CDR3 DNA is TGTGCCACCAGCCCCGGGACAGCACGGGAGGGCAAAGAGACCCAGTACTTC. This gives the protein CATSPGTAREGKETQYF. The full variable domain, its missing parts supplied by reference TRBV7-9 and TRBJ2-5, is DTGVSQNPRHKITKRGQNVTFRCDPISEHNRLYWYRQTLGQGPEFLTYFQNEAQLEKSRLLSDRFSAERPKGSFSTLEIQRTEQGDSAMYLCATSPGTAREGKETQYFGPGTRLLVL.

The chain is built from TRBV25-1 and TRBJ2-1, with D possibly matching TRBD2 (6 bases). CDR3 length equals 16 residues. Trimming left V 4 bases short and J 3 bases short, with 16 bases between. CDR1 and CDR2 from the germline V gene are MGHDK and SYGVNS. CDR3 nucleotide sequence: TGTGCCAGCAGTGTCGCTAGCGTTTTGAGCTACAATGAGCAGTTCTTC. Amino acid sequence: CASSVASVLSYNEQFF.

The chain recombines TRBV10-3 with TRBJ1-5; D remains ambiguous. Germline V lookup: CDR1 ENHRY, CDR2 SYGVKD. Trimming pared 4 bases from V and 0 bases from J, leaving 19 bases between. This CDR3 region has 18 residues. This CDR3 is CAISVAPTDVLSNQPQHF. The DNA of the CDR3 is TGTGCCATCAGTGTCGCGCCAACGGACGTCCTTAGCAATCAGCCCCAGCATTTT.

The V call is TRBV5-8, the J call TRBJ2-7, with a weak D call TRBD2 (5 bases). Germline V gives CDR1 SGHTS, CDR2 YDEGEE. The CDR3 is 14 residues long. V was trimmed by 7 bases and J by 0 bases, leaving 14 bases between them. The DNA of the CDR3 is TGTGCCAGCTCACGGGAACAGAGCTCCTACGAGCAGTACTTC. Its translation is CASSREQSSYEQYF.

V usage is TRBV7-9 and J usage is TRBJ1-1; D is possibly TRBD1 (5 bases). This CDR3 is built from 13 residues. Germline lookup yields CDR1 SEHNR and CDR2 FQNEAQ (reference sequence). The V gene lost 7 bases and the J gene lost 7 bases, with 16 bases spanning the gap. CDR3 region: CASTQEGANEAFF. The CDR3 DNA reads as TGTGCCAGCACCCAGGAAGGGGCGAATGAAGCTTTCTTT.